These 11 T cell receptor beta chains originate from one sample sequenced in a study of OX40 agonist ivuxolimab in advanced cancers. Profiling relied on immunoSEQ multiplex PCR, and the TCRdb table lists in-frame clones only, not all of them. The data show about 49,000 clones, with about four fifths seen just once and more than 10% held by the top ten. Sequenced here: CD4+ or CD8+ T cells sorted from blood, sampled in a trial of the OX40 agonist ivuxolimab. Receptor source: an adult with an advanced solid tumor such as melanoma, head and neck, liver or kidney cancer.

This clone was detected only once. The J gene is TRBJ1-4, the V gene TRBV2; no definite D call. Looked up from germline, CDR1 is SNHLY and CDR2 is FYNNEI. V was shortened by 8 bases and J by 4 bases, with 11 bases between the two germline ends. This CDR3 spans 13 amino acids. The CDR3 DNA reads TGTGCCAGCTCCCCACAGCTTAATGAAAAACTGTTTTTT. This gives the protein CASSPQLNEKLFF.

The CDR3 loop reads CASKWTNPHNEQFF. The CDR3 region has the DNA TGTGCCAGCAAATGGACTAACCCTCACAATGAGCAGTTCTTC. V and J are TRBV11-2 and TRBJ2-1; D perhaps matches TRBD2 (6 bases). The CDR3 consists of 14 residues. Germline lookup yields CDR1 SGHAT and CDR2 FQNNGV. The V and J ends lost 7 bases and 5 bases respectively, with 15 bases between them.

The CDR3 protein is CASSLGTSGSIYEQYF. CDR3 in DNA: TGTGCCAGCAGCCTGGGGACTAGCGGGAGTATCTACGAGCAGTACTTC. The rearrangement uses TRBV5-5 and TRBJ2-7, with TRBD2 matching over 14 bases. This CDR3 spans 16 amino acids. The ends lost 4 bases at V and 3 bases at J; junction bases unmatched: 6. Germline lookup yields CDR1 SGHKS and CDR2 YYEKEE (reference sequence).

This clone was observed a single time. The CDR3 sequence is CASSDVHFFGGRNPYEQYF. The CDR3 DNA reads as TGTGCCAGCAGTGATGTCCATTTCTTTGGCGGGAGGAATCCCTACGAGCAGTACTTC. This chain uses TRBV6-4 with TRBJ2-7; 8 positions agree with TRBD2. The CDR3 spans 19 residues. V was clipped by 3 bases and J by 2 bases; unmatched bases: 18. The germline gives CDR1 MRHNA, CDR2 SNTAGT.

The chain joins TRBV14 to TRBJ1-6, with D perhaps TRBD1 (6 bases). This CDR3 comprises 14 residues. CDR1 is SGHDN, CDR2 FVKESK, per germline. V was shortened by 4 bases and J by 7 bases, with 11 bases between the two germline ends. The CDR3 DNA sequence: TGTGCCAGCAGCCTAAGGGGGGGGAATTCACCCCTCCACTTT. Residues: CASSLRGGNSPLHF.

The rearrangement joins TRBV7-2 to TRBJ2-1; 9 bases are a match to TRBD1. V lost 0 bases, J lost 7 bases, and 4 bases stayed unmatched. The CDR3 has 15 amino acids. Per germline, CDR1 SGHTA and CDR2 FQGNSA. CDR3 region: CASSLAQGALNEQFF. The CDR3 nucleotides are TGTGCCAGCAGCTTAGCACAGGGGGCGCTTAATGAGCAGTTCTTC.

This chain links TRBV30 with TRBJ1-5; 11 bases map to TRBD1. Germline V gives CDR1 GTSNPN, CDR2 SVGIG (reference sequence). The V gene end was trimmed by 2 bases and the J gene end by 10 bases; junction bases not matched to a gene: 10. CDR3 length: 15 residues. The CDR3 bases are TGTGCCTGGAGTCCGGGACAGGGGGGGATCAGCCCCCAGCATTTT. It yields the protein CAWSPGQGGISPQHF. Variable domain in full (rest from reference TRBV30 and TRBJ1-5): SQTIHQWPATLVQPVGSPLSLECTVEGTSNPNLYWYRQAAGRGLQLLFYSVGIGQISSEVPQNLSASRPQDRQFILSSKKLLLSDSGFYLCAWSPGQGGISPQHFGDGTRLSIL.

The CDR3 sequence is CASSLGLAGGADTQYF. In nucleotides, the CDR3 is TGTGCCAGCAGCTTAGGACTAGCGGGAGGGGCAGATACGCAGTATTTT. The genes are TRBV11-2 and TRBJ2-3; 14 bases are shared with TRBD2. V gave up 1 base and J gave up 4 bases; unmatched junction bases: 1. The CDR3 sequence is 16 residues long. Per germline, CDR1 SGHAT and CDR2 FQNNGV.

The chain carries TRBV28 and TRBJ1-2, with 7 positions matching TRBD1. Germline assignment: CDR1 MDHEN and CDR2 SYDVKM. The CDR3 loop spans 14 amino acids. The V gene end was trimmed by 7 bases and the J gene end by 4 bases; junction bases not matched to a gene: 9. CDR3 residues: CASTSPQGGYGYTF. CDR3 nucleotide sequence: TGTGCCAGCACCTCCCCCCAGGGGGGCTATGGCTACACCTTC.

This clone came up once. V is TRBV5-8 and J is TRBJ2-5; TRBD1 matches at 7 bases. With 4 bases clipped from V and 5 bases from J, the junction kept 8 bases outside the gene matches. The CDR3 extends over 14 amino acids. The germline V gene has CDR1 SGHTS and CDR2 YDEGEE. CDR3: CASSQTGLWETQYF. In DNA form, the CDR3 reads TGTGCCAGCAGCCAGACAGGGTTATGGGAGACCCAGTACTTC. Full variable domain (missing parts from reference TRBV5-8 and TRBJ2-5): EAGVTQSPTHLIKTRGQQATLRCSPISGHTSVYWYQQALGLGLQFLLWYDEGEERNRGNFPPRFSGRQFPNYSSELNVNALELEDSALYLCASSQTGLWETQYFGPGTRLLVL.

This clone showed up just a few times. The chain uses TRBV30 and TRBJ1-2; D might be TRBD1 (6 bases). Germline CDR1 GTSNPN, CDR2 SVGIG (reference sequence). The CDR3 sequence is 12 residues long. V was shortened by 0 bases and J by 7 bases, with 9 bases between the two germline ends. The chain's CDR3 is CAWSVQGGGYTF. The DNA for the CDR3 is TGTGCCTGGAGTGTTCAAGGGGGTGGCTACACCTTC. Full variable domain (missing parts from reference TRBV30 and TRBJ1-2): SQTIHQWPATLVQPVGSPLSLECTVEGTSNPNLYWYRQAAGRGLQLLFYSVGIGQISSEVPQNLSASRPQDRQFILSSKKLLLSDSGFYLCAWSVQGGGYTFGSGTRLTVV.